The entry below describes one TCR beta chain. The CDR3 covers 14 residues. In germline, CDR1 is MNHEY, CDR2 SVGAGI. The V gene lost 5 bases and the J gene lost 0 bases, with 8 bases spanning the gap. The age range of participants was about 18 to 100 years, with residence in approximately 25 US areas. Data came from immunoSEQ multiplex PCR; TCRdb stores just in-frame clones and leaves some out. The data show about 320,000 clones, roughly 85% seen once. This entry is derived from a study of blood T cell repertoires in COVID-19. Study-wide background: From T cells, B-cell-depleted T cells, or PBMCs came the material, which was cDNA or gDNA.

The sequencing input was PBMCs or T cells enriched from blood (not recorded which). The sequence came from a woman in her 30s who had been exposed to COVID-19. This chain joins TRBV6-5 and TRBJ1-5; D gene ambiguous. CDR3 in DNA: TGTGCCAGCAGTCCCGGCGGTAGCAATCAGCCCCAGCATTTT. Protein product: CASSPGGSNQPQHF.